The sequence of this TCR beta chain was determined in a study of cytotoxic CD8 clonotypes in ibrutinib-treated CLL. Study-wide points: The study found baseline clonality above age-matched healthy donors, tracking circulating CD8+ T-cell counts.

Of note for this clone: Its antigen remains unknown.

V lost 4 bases to trimming and J lost 4 bases, with 12 bases between them. Germline V gene sequence: CDR1 MDHEN, CDR2 SYDVKM. This CDR3 comprises 14 residues. The protocol was immunoSEQ multiplex PCR, while the TCRdb copy is restricted to in-frame clones and leaves out a portion. The table shows more than 200,000 clones, with about four fifths occurring only once. V and J are TRBV28 and TRBJ2-3; no clear D gene. Sequenced material: PBMCs, taken after 12 months of ibrutinib treatment. The sequence was obtained from a human donor with chronic lymphocytic leukemia. The CDR3 reads CASSSPGSADTQYF. DNA for the CDR3: TGTGCCAGCAGTTCCCCTGGGTCGGCAGATACGCAGTATTTT.